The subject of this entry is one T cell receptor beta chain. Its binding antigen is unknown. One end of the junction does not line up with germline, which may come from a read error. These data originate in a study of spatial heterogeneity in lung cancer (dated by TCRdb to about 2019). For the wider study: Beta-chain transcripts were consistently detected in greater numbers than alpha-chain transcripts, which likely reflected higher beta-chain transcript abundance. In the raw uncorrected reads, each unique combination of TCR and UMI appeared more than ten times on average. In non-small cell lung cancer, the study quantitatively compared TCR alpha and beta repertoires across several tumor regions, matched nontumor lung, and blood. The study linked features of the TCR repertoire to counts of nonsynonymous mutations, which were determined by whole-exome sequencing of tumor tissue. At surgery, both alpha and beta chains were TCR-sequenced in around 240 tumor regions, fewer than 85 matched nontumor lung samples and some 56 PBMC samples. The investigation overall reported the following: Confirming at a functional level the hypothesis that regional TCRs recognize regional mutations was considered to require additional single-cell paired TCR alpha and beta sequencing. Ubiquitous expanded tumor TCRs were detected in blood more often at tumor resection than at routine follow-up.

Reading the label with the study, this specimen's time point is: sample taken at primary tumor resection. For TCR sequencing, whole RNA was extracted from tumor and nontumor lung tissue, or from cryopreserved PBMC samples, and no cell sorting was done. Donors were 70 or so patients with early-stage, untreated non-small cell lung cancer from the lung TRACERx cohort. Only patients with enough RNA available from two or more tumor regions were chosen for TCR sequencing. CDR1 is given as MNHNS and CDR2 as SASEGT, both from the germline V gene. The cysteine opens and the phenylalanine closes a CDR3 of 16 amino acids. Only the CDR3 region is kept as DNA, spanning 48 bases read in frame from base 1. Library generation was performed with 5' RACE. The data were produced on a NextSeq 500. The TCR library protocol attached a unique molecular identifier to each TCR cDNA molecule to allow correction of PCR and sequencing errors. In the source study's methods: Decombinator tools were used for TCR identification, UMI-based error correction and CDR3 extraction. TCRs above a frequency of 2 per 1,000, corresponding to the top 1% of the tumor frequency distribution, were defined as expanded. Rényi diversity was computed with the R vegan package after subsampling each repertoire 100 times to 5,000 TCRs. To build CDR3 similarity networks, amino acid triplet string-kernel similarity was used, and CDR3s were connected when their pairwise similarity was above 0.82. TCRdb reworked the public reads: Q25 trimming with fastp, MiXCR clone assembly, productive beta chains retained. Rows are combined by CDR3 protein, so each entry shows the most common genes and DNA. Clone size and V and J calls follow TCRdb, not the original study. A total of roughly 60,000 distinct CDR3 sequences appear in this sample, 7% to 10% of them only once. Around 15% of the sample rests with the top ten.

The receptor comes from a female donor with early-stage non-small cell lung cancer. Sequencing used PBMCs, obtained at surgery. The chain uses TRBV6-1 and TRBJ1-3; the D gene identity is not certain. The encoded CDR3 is CVSSEADLDSGNTIYF. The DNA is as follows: TGTGTCAGCAGTGAAGCTGATTTGGACTCTGGAAACACCATATATTTT.